This T cell receptor (delta chain) was captured in a study of delta chains in infants with herpesvirus infections. Background on the study: Ugandan infants were followed prospectively from birth through primary CMV infection.

As to this clone: What it binds is not known. A much larger clonotype is one base distant, so this may be a read error.

Study-wide results and limits: The public clonotype appeared only at the first post-infection time point and was absent in uninfected infants.

TCR cDNA was made from PBMC RNA with gamma- and delta-chain-specific primers. TCRdb reapplied CATT to the RT-PCR reads. The repertoire has about 960 delta-chain clones, 8.5% to 9.5% of them found once; the top ten carry less than 6%. Sample: peripheral blood, taken at time point 2 of longitudinal follow-up. The receptor was isolated from a human donor who was a Ugandan infant, either HIV-exposed or HIV-unexposed (not recorded which).

CDR3 DNA sequence: TGTGCCTATGACCCCACCACTGGGGGCTTCTCCTGGGACACCCGACAGATGTTTTTC. Translation gives CAYDPTTGGFSWDTRQMFF. V gene TRDV2 combines with J gene TRDJ3; 8 nucleotides align to TRDD3. Germline V gene data show CDR1 as GEAIGNYY and CDR2 as EKD. This CDR3 is built from 19 residues.